This section outlines one TCR beta chain sequence together with its context. Per germline, CDR1 MDHEN and CDR2 SYDVKM. Trimming removed 5 bases from V and 5 bases from J; junction bases left unmatched: 4. CDR3 length: 13 amino acids. It was roughly 200 ng DNA, 28,000 or so T cell genomes, that sorted-subset replicate PCRs used. The table came from immunoSEQ multiplex PCR; TCRdb's copy has only in-frame clones and leaves some out. There are 2.3 million or so clones in the sample; approximately 93% occur only once, and under 0.45% lies in the top ten. The donors, all of them Caucasian adults, lived in Nashville, Tennessee. The sample is drawn from a study of shared clonotypes between healthy human individuals. Study in general: Three CD4 naive, three CD4 memory, two CD8 naive and one CD8 memory plate were used per donor.

Sequenced: naive CD4+ T cells from PBMCs. The subset here: CD45RA+ positively selected. The source of this sequence is a man aged 18 to 30 in good health. Some clones in this sample may be carry-over from other donors' samples. This chain uses TRBV28 with TRBJ1-1; 8 nucleotides match TRBD1. The CDR3 sequence is CASSAGGRTEAFF. In DNA form, the CDR3 reads TGTGCCAGCAGTGCAGGGGGCCGGACTGAAGCTTTCTTT.